This is a list of T cell receptor beta chains from one sample in a study of identical twins. TCRdb called the 5' RACE reads again in MiXCR, with one record for every CDR3 protein. The top ten hold 7.5% to 9.5% of the sample, which has 400,000 or so distinct CDR3 sequences, roughly 9% seen once. Sequencing was carried out using naive T cells sorted from blood. These receptors all stem from a woman aged 45 to 65 in good health. CDR3s include the opening cysteine and the closing phenylalanine or tryptophan. The D gene is left open where the match is weak. Only some rows state a clone size, as once, few, many or a class for expanded clones.

size,V,D,length,J,DNA,CDR3
NA,TRBV7-2,TRBD1,13,TRBJ2-1,TGTGCCAGCAGCACGGACAGGGCTAATGAGCAGTTCTTC,CASSTDRANEQFF
NA,TRBV19,NA,16,TRBJ2-3,TGTGCCAGTAGCACCGTCGCAGGCGCAACCACAGATACGCAGTATTTT,CASSTVAGATTDTQYF
NA,TRBV7-9,NA,13,TRBJ1-2,TGTGCCAGCAGCTTAGAATCAGGCTATGGCTACACCTTC,CASSLESGYGYTF
few,TRBV7-9,TRBD2,15,TRBJ2-7,TGTGCCAGCACCGCGTCGGGGACTAGCGTCGGTGAGCAGTACTTC,CASTASGTSVGEQYF
many,TRBV7-2,NA,15,TRBJ2-4,TGTGCCAGCAGCTTCCCCGGCGACACGGGTTTTATTCAGTACTTC,CASSFPGDTGFIQYF
few,TRBV29-1,NA,12,TRBJ2-5,TGCAGCGTTGCGTGGTCTGCGGAGACCCAGTACTTC,CSVAWSAETQYF
NA,TRBV15,NA,13,TRBJ2-2,TGTGCCACCAGCAGAGATCTAACCGGGGAGCTGTTTTTT,CATSRDLTGELFF
NA,TRBV6-5,NA,16,TRBJ2-6,TGTGCCAGCAGTTACTCGATGGGTGGTGGGGCCAACGTCCTGACTTTC,CASSYSMGGGANVLTF
many,TRBV9,NA,14,TRBJ2-3,TGTGCCAGCAGCTCCTGGGGGAGCACAGATACGCAGTATTTT,CASSSWGSTDTQYF
NA,TRBV7-2,TRBD1,16,TRBJ2-2,TGTGCCAGCAGCTTAAGACTGGGACAGAGGACCGGGGAGCTGTTTTTT,CASSLRLGQRTGELFF
NA,TRBV9,TRBD1,16,TRBJ2-1,TGTGCCAGCAGCGTTTCCCGGGACAGGGGCTACAATGAGCAGTTCTTC,CASSVSRDRGYNEQFF
few,TRBV5-1,NA,12,TRBJ2-3,TGCGCCAGCAGCCACAACACAGATACGCAGTATTTT,CASSHNTDTQYF
many,TRBV7-8,NA,13,TRBJ2-1,TGTGCCAGCACGAGCGCTTTATACAATGAGCAGTTCTTC,CASTSALYNEQFF
many,TRBV29-1,NA,11,TRBJ2-7,TGCAGCGTTGAGCACAGGGACGAGCAGTACTTC,CSVEHRDEQYF
many,TRBV4-1,TRBD1,14,TRBJ1-1,TGCGCCAGCAGCCACGTGACAGGGCCGACTGAAGCTTTCTTT,CASSHVTGPTEAFF
few,TRBV6-5,NA,10,TRBJ1-4,TGTGCCAGCAGAGGTGAAAAACTGTTTTTT,CASRGEKLFF
NA,TRBV29-1,TRBD2,16,TRBJ2-7,TGCAGCGTTGGGGGACGGACTAGCGGGAGCTCCTACGAGCAGTACTTC,CSVGGRTSGSSYEQYF
few,TRBV2,NA,14,TRBJ2-7,TGTGCCAGTACTCGAACAGGGACTTCCTACGAGCAGTACTTC,CASTRTGTSYEQYF
few,TRBV24-1,NA,16,TRBJ2-1,TGTGCCACCAGTGCCCTCGGGCGGAGCTCCTACAATGAGCAGTTCTTC,CATSALGRSSYNEQFF
NA,TRBV12-5,NA,13,TRBJ2-5,TGTGCTACCAACTCCGGGACGGGGGAGACCCAGTACTTC,CATNSGTGETQYF
few,TRBV12-3/TRBV12-4,NA,15,TRBJ2-6,TGTGCCAGCAGTTTGGGACCCCCTGGGGCCAACGTCCTGACTTTC,CASSLGPPGANVLTF
NA,TRBV12-5,NA,13,TRBJ1-1,TGTGCTAGTGGCTATCCCGACCAACCGGCCGCTTTCTTT,CASGYPDQPAAFF
many,TRBV11-2,NA,15,TRBJ2-2,TGTGCCAGCAGCTTAGGCAGAAGGAACACCGGGGAGCTGTTTTTT,CASSLGRRNTGELFF
NA,TRBV11-3,NA,16,TRBJ2-5,TGTGCCAGGAGCCAGGACCGGGGGCCCCTACAAGAGACCCAGTACTTC,CARSQDRGPLQETQYF
NA,TRBV5-1,NA,13,TRBJ2-1,TGCGCCAGCAGCTGGAGAGTGCTCGATGAGCAGTTCTTC,CASSWRVLDEQFF
many,TRBV29-1,NA,12,TRBJ2-2,TGCAGCGGGGAAACGAACACCGGGGACCTGTTTTTT,CSGETNTGDLFF
many,TRBV4-1,NA,13,TRBJ2-3,TGCGCCAGCAGCCCCCTAGGGGCAGATACGCAGTATTTT,CASSPLGADTQYF
NA,TRBV5-1,TRBD2,16,TRBJ2-3,TGCGCCAGCAGCCTGGGACTAGCGGGAGAAATGGATACGCAGTATTTT,CASSLGLAGEMDTQYF
few,TRBV20-1,NA,17,TRBJ1-1,TGCAGTGCTAGAGATCGGTTTAGGTCCTCCCTGAACACTGAAGCTTTCTTT,CSARDRFRSSLNTEAFF
NA,TRBV12-3/TRBV12-4,TRBD1,14,TRBJ1-5,TGTGCCAGCAGTCGGACAGGGAAGAATCAGCCCCAGCATTTT,CASSRTGKNQPQHF
few,TRBV7-3,TRBD1,15,TRBJ1-1,TGTGCCAGCAGCTTAGGGACAGGGTGGTACACTGAAGCTTTCTTT,CASSLGTGWYTEAFF
many,TRBV11-2,TRBD2,16,TRBJ2-1,TGTGCCAGCAGCTTAAGGCGGGAGGGCCCTCTAAATGAGCAGTTCTTC,CASSLRREGPLNEQFF
many,TRBV29-1,NA,12,TRBJ2-7,TGCAGCGTTGAATTGTCCCAGTACGAGCAGTACTTC,CSVELSQYEQYF
many,TRBV3-1,NA,12,TRBJ2-2,TGTGCCAGCAGCCACATTTCCGGGGAGCTGTTTTTT,CASSHISGELFF
few,TRBV29-1,NA,15,TRBJ2-3,TGCAGCGTTGAAGATCGGTATAGGGGGACAGATACGCAGTATTTT,CSVEDRYRGTDTQYF
few,TRBV12-3/TRBV12-4,NA,14,TRBJ1-5,TGTGCCAGCATGGGTTGGGGGGCCGATCAGCCCCAGCATTTT,CASMGWGADQPQHF
few,TRBV6-1,NA,17,TRBJ2-1,TGTGCCAGCGAGGGCCGACGGGACAAGGGTCTCGGGAATGAGCAGTTCTTC,CASEGRRDKGLGNEQFF
NA,TRBV19,TRBD1,17,TRBJ1-1,TGTGCCAGTAGCCCTTCCCGGGACAGGGATAAGAACACTGAAGCTTTCTTT,CASSPSRDRDKNTEAFF
NA,TRBV2,NA,12,TRBJ2-4,TGTGCCAGCAGTGAAGAGATAAACATTCAGTACTTC,CASSEEINIQYF
NA,TRBV20-1,TRBD2,14,TRBJ2-1,TGCAGTGTCAGCGAAGCGGGACCTAGCAATGAGCAGTTCTTC,CSVSEAGPSNEQFF
many,TRBV12-3/TRBV12-4,TRBD1,20,TRBJ2-5,TGTGCCAGCAGTCCAACCCGGGACAGGGCTAAAAATTACCACCAAGAGACCCAGTACTTC,CASSPTRDRAKNYHQETQYF
many,TRBV12-3/TRBV12-4,NA,15,TRBJ2-6,TGTGCCAGCATGTTACAGGGAGGTGGGGCCAACGTCCTGACTTTC,CASMLQGGGANVLTF
NA,TRBV12-5,NA,15,TRBJ2-2,TGTGCTACGCTCCCCGAGGTCCTGAACACCGGGGAGCTGTTTTTT,CATLPEVLNTGELFF
many,TRBV3-1,NA,17,TRBJ2-1,TGTGCCAGCAGCCAAGGGATTGTGGTTGCGGAATACAATGAGCAGTTCTTC,CASSQGIVVAEYNEQFF
few,TRBV29-1,TRBD2,15,TRBJ2-7,TGCAGCGTTGGGGGTCGGGAGGAAGTCGCCTACGAGCAGTACTTC,CSVGGREEVAYEQYF
NA,TRBV6-2/TRBV6-3,NA,15,TRBJ2-2,TGTGCCAGCAGTTACCGACAGCCGAACACCGGGGAGCTGTTTTTT,CASSYRQPNTGELFF
many,TRBV6-2/TRBV6-3,TRBD2,13,TRBJ2-1,TGTGCCAGCTCCGGACTAGCCTACAATGAGCAGTTCTTC,CASSGLAYNEQFF
many,TRBV7-9,NA,14,TRBJ2-1,TGTGCCAGCAGGTCCCGGGACTCCCGCTATGAGCAGTTCTTC,CASRSRDSRYEQFF
NA,TRBV6-1,NA,14,TRBJ1-1,TGTGCCAGCAGGGGGGACATTTTGAACACTGAAGCTTTCTTT,CASRGDILNTEAFF
NA,TRBV24-1,TRBD1,15,TRBJ2-5,TGTGCCACCAGTGACCCGGACAGGGAAGTGGAGACCCAGTACTTC,CATSDPDREVETQYF
NA,TRBV10-3,NA,14,TRBJ2-3,TGTGCCTTCGCCCCCAGTCCTGGGTTCGATACGCAGTATTTT,CAFAPSPGFDTQYF
many,TRBV27,NA,13,TRBJ1-1,TGTGCCAGCAGTTTACAGGGGAGAACTGAAGCTTTCTTT,CASSLQGRTEAFF
NA,TRBV5-1,NA,16,TRBJ1-4,TGCGCCAGCAGCGGAACCCCAGGGGCTACTAATGAAAAACTGTTTTTT,CASSGTPGATNEKLFF